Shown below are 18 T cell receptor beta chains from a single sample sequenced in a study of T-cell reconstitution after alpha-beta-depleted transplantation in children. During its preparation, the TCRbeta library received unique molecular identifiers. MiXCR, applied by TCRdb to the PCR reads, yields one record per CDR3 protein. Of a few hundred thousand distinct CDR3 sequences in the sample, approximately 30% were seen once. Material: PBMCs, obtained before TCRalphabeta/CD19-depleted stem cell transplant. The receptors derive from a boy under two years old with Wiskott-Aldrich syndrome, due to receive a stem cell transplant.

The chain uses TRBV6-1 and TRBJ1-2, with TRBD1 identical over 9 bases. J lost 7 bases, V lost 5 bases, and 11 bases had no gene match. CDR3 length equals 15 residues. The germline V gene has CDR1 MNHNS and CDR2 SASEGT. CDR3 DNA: TGTGCCAGCAGTCGAACAGGGGGCGCGGGGACTGGCTACACCTTC. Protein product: CASSRTGGAGTGYTF.

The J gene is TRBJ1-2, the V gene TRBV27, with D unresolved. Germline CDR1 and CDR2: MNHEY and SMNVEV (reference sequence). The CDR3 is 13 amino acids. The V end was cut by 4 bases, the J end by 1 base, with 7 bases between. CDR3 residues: CASSSIVNYGYTF. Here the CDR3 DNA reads TGTGCCAGCAGTTCTATAGTTAACTATGGCTACACCTTC.

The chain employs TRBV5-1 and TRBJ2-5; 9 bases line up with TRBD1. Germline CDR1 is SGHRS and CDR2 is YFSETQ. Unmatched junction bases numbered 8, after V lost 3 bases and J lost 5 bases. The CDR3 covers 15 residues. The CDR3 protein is CASSSGTGLRETQYF. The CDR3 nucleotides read TGCGCCAGCAGCTCCGGGACAGGGTTACGGGAGACCCAGTACTTC.

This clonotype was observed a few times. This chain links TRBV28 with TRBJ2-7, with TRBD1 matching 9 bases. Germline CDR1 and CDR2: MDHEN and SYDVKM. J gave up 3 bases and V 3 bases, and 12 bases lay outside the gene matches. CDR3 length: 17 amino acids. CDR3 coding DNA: TGTGCCAGCAGTTTCCCGAAAGGGACAGGGACCTACTACGAGCAGTACTTC. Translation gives CASSFPKGTGTYYEQYF.

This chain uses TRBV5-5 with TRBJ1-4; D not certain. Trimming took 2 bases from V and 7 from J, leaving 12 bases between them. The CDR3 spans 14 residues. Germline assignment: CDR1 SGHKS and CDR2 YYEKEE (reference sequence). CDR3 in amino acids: CASSFGWGSEKLFF. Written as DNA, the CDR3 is TGTGCCAGCAGCTTCGGTTGGGGAAGTGAAAAACTGTTTTTT.

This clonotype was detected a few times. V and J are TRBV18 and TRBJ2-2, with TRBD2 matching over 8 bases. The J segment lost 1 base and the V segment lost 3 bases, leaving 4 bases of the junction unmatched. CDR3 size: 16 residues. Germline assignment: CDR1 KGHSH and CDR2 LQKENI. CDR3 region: CASSPRLALNTGELFF. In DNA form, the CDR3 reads TGTGCCAGCTCACCGCGACTAGCGCTGAACACCGGGGAGCTGTTTTTT.

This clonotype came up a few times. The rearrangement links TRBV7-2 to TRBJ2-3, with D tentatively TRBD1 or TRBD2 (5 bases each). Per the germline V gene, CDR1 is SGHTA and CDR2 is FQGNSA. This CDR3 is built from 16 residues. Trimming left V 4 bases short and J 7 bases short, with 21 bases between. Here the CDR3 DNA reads TGTGCCAGCAGCTCAAGGGACCTGGAACAGATATATACGCAGTATTTT. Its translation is CASSSRDLEQIYTQYF.

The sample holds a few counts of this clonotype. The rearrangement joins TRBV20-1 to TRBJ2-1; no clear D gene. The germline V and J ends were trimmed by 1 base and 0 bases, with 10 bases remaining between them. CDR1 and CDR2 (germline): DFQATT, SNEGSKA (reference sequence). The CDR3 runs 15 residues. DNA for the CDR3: TGCAGTGCTAGAGCCCCAGCGTTCTCCTACAATGAGCAGTTCTTC. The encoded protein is CSARAPAFSYNEQFF.

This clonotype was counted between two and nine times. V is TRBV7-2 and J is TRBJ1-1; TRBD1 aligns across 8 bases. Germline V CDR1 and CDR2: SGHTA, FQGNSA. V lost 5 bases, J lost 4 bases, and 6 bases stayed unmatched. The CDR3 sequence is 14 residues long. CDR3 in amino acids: CASSRRGLGTEAFF. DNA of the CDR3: TGTGCCAGCAGCCGCAGGGGGCTCGGCACTGAAGCTTTCTTT.

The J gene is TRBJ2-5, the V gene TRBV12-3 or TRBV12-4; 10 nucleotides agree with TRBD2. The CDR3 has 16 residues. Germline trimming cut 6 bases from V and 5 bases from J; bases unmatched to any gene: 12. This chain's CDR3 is CASSSSILAGEETQYF. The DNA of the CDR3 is TGTGCCAGCAGCTCGTCCATCCTAGCGGGAGAGGAGACCCAGTACTTC.

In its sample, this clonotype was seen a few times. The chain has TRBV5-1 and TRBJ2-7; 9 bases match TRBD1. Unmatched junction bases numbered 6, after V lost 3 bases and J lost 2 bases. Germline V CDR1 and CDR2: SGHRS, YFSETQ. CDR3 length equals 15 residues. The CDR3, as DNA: TGCGCCAGCAGCTACAGGACAGGGGCGGCCTACGAGCAGTACTTC. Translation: CASSYRTGAAYEQYF.

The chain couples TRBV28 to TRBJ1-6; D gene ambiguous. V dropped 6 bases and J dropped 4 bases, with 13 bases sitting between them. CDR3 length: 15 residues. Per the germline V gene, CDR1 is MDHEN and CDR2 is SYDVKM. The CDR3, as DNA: TGTGCCAGCAGGAGGAGTGTTGGATATAATTCACCCCTCCACTTT. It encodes CASRRSVGYNSPLHF.

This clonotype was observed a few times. The CDR3 nucleotides read TGTGCCAGCAGTCCGAGCGGGAACTCCGGCAATGAGCAGTTCTTC. Amino acids: CASSPSGNSGNEQFF. The V call is TRBV6-2 or TRBV6-3, the J call TRBJ2-1; 7 bases map to TRBD2. The J segment lost 6 bases and the V segment lost 5 bases, leaving 10 bases of the junction unmatched. This CDR3 spans 15 amino acids. CDR1 is MNHEY and CDR2 is SVGEGT in the germline V gene.

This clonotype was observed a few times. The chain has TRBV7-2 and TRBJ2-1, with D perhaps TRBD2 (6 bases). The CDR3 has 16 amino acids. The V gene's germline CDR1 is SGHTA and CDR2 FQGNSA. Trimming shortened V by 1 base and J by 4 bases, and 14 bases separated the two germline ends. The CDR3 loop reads CASSLVPGEHYNEQFF. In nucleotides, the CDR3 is TGTGCCAGCAGCTTAGTTCCGGGAGAGCATTACAATGAGCAGTTCTTC.

The CDR3 DNA follows: TGTGCCAGCAGTTTATCCCTGACACTAGCGGGGGAAGAGACCCAGTACTTC. Translation gives CASSLSLTLAGEETQYF. The chain links TRBV28 to TRBJ2-5; 11 bases are shared with TRBD2. CDR1 and CDR2 (germline): MDHEN, SYDVKM. CDR3 length: 17 residues. V dropped 1 base and J dropped 3; count of bases not matched to a gene: 7. Drawing the rest from reference TRBV28 and TRBJ2-5, the complete variable domain is DVKVTQSSRYLVKRTGEKVFLECVQDMDHENMFWYRQDPGLGLRLIYFSYDVKMKEKGDIPEGYSVSREKKERFSLILESASTNQTSMYLCASSLSLTLAGEETQYFGPGTRLLVL.

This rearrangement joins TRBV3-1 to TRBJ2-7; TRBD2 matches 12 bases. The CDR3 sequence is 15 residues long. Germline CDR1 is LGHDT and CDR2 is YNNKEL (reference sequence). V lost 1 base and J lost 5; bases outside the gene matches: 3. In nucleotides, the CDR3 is TGTGCCAGCAGCCAAGGGACTAGCGGGACGGACGAGCAGTACTTC. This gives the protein CASSQGTSGTDEQYF.

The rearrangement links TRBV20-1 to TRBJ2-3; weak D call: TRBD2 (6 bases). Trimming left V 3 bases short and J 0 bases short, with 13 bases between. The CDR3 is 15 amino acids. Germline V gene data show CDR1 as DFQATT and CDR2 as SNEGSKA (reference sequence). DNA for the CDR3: TGCAGTGCTAGCCGATACGGAGGGAGCACAGATACGCAGTATTTT. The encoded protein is CSASRYGGSTDTQYF.

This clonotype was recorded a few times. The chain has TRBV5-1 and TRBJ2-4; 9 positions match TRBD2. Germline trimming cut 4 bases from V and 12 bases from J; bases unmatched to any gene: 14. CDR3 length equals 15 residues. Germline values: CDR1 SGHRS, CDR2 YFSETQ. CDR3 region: CASSTSTSGPVGQYF. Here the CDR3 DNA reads TGCGCCAGCAGCACCTCGACTAGCGGCCCGGTTGGTCAGTACTTC.